A selection of T cell receptor beta chains follows, all from one sample in a study of T cells in localized non-small cell lung cancer. Libraries were prepared by immunoSEQ multiplex PCR; TCRdb keeps only in-frame clonotypes and omits some of them. The sample has 78,000 or so clones, almost 85% seen once. Sequenced material: peripheral blood, taken before any cancer treatment. The source of these receptors is a man aged 35 to 69 with stage I lung adenocarcinoma. The CDR3 runs from the conserved cysteine through the conserved F or W. A D gene is named only where the DNA matches it firmly. Where a row states a size, it is once, few, many or the class of an expanded clone; other rows omit it.

d_call	v_call	j_call	clone_size	cdr3_aa	cdr3_nt
TRBD1	TRBV20-1	TRBJ1-2	NA	CSVVSGQGNTF	TGCAGTGTAGTATCGGGACAGGGGAACACCTTC
NA	TRBV2	TRBJ2-3	few	CASSLPTGSTDTQYF	TGTGCCAGCAGCCTTCCGACGGGTTCTACAGATACGCAGTATTTT
NA	TRBV1	TRBJ1-1	NA	CTSSQEQGADGEAFF	TGCACCAGCAGCCAGGAACAGGGGGCTGACGGTGAAGCTTTCTTT
NA	TRBV5-1	TRBJ1-5	NA	CASSSEGKQPQHF	TGCGCCAGCAGCTCGGAGGGGAAACAGCCCCAGCATTTT
NA	TRBV19	TRBJ1-2	NA	CASTDRSSGYTF	TGTGCCAGCACGGACAGATCATCTGGCTACACCTTC
NA	TRBV7-3	TRBJ1-1	once	CASSLRRDTEAFF	TGTGCCAGCAGCTTACGAAGGGACACTGAAGCTTTCTTT
NA	TRBV18	TRBJ1-5	NA	CASSPLGQKNQPQHF	TGTGCCAGCTCGCCGCTAGGACAAAAGAATCAGCCCCAGCATTTT
TRBD1	TRBV7-9	TRBJ2-6	NA	CASSFALTGGSGANVLTF	TGTGCCAGCAGCTTTGCCCTGACAGGGGGCTCTGGGGCCAACGTCCTGACTTTC
NA	TRBV6-4	TRBJ1-5	NA	CASSPQALGGQPQHF	TGTGCCAGCAGTCCACAGGCCCTGGGGGGTCAGCCCCAGCATTTT
TRBD2	TRBV27	TRBJ2-7	NA	CASSSVSGGARPEQYF	TGTGCCAGCAGTTCGGTCTCGGGGGGAGCTCGACCCGAGCAGTACTTC
NA	TRBV18	TRBJ2-5	NA	CASSPRRSPQETQYF	TGTGCCAGCTCACCAAGAAGGAGCCCCCAGGAGACCCAGTACTTC
NA	TRBV30	TRBJ1-4	NA	CGGGRNNEKLFF	TGTGGCGGGGGGAGGAATAATGAAAAACTGTTTTTT
TRBD2	TRBV4-2	TRBJ2-7	NA	CASSHGTSGSMLRGQYF	TGTGCCAGCAGCCACGGGACTAGCGGGAGTATGCTACGTGGGCAGTACTTC
NA	TRBV6-1	TRBJ2-3	NA	CASRPGAADTQYF	TGTGCCAGCAGGCCAGGGGCCGCGGATACGCAGTATTTT
NA	TRBV6-6	TRBJ1-2	NA	CASSSLGGINGYTF	TGTGCCAGCAGTTCGTTAGGAGGGATCAATGGCTACACCTTC
NA	TRBV19	TRBJ2-7	NA	CASSSGVRSYEQYF	TGTGCCAGTAGTAGTGGTGTTCGGTCCTACGAGCAGTACTTC
NA	TRBV2	TRBJ2-7	NA	CASRTRGSIYEQYF	TGTGCCAGTCGGACCCGGGGGAGTATCTACGAGCAGTACTTC
NA	TRBV20-1	TRBJ2-7	NA	CSARIRGSRYF	TGCAGTGCTAGAATTAGGGGATCAAGGTACTTC
TRBD1	TRBV15	TRBJ2-4	NA	CATSRKNRGENIQYF	TGTGCCACCAGCAGGAAAAACAGGGGAGAAAACATTCAGTACTTC
NA	TRBV6-1	TRBJ2-7	NA	CASSDVGSYEQYF	TGTGCCAGCAGTGATGTTGGGTCCTACGAGCAGTACTTC
NA	TRBV14	TRBJ1-1	NA	CASSQDLDTEAFF	TGTGCCAGCAGCCAAGATTTAGACACTGAAGCTTTCTTT
NA	TRBV7-2	TRBJ2-7	NA	CASSGGTSSYEQYF	TGTGCCAGCAGCGGCGGGACAAGCTCCTACGAGCAGTACTTC
NA	TRBV27	TRBJ1-1	NA	CASSLSRVLMNTEAFF	TGTGCCAGCAGTTTGTCCAGAGTCCTAATGAACACTGAAGCTTTCTTT
TRBD1	TRBV5-1	TRBJ1-5	NA	CASSLGGTAVNQPQHF	TGCGCCAGCAGCTTGGGTGGGACAGCAGTAAATCAGCCCCAGCATTTT
NA	TRBV27	TRBJ2-3	NA	CASRSGHAGTDTQYF	TGTGCCAGCAGAAGTGGGCATGCAGGCACAGATACGCAGTATTTT
TRBD1	TRBV29-1	TRBJ1-2	NA	CSVPRTGEVVGGYTF	TGCAGCGTCCCGAGGACAGGGGAGGTCGTAGGTGGCTACACCTTC
NA	TRBV7-6	TRBJ2-5	NA	CASSPTGWGETQYF	TGTGCCAGCAGCCCAACGGGGTGGGGAGAGACCCAGTACTTC
TRBD1	TRBV5-6	TRBJ2-7	NA	CASTHGTGRYEQYF	TGTGCCTCCACCCACGGGACAGGGCGGTACGAGCAGTACTTC
NA	TRBV7-3	TRBJ1-5	NA	CASSFVRIGADYSNQPQHF	TGTGCCAGCAGCTTTGTGCGAATTGGGGCAGACTATAGCAATCAGCCCCAGCATTTT
NA	TRBV18	TRBJ2-7	few	CASSVKGGGSYEQYF	TGTGCCAGCTCAGTTAAAGGGGGGGGCTCCTACGAGCAGTACTTC
NA	TRBV2	TRBJ1-6	NA	CASNPQTGTNNSPLHF	TGTGCCAGCAATCCCCAAACAGGGACTAATAATTCACCCCTCCACTTT
NA	TRBV19	TRBJ1-2	NA	CASSPMSANYGYTF	TGTGCCAGTAGTCCAATGTCAGCTAACTATGGCTACACCTTC
NA	TRBV9	TRBJ2-7	once	CASSVGMSKQYF	TGTGCCAGCAGCGTAGGGATGTCGAAGCAGTACTTC
NA	TRBV7-9	TRBJ1-2	few	CASSLGGGVNYGYTF	TGTGCCAGCAGCTTAGGGGGCGGTGTTAACTATGGCTACACCTTC
NA	TRBV19	TRBJ2-1	few	CASARTASSYNEQFF	TGTGCCAGCGCTAGGACGGCAAGCTCCTACAATGAGCAGTTCTTC
NA	TRBV2	TRBJ1-2	NA	CASSEGFDYGYTF	TGTGCCAGCAGTGAAGGTTTCGACTATGGCTACACCTTC
TRBD2	TRBV19	TRBJ2-7	NA	CASSSKSGRTYEQYF	TGTGCCAGTAGTAGTAAAAGCGGGAGAACCTACGAGCAGTACTTC
NA	TRBV5-4	TRBJ2-5	NA	CASSLGATWETQYF	TGTGCCAGCAGCTTGGGTGCCACCTGGGAGACCCAGTACTTC
TRBD1	TRBV18	TRBJ2-5	few	CASSPDRGGETQYF	TGTGCCAGCTCGCCGGACAGGGGAGGAGAGACCCAGTACTTC
NA	TRBV30	TRBJ2-6	few	CAWSPTTSGANVLTF	TGTGCCTGGAGTCCCACAACCTCTGGGGCCAACGTCCTGACTTTC
TRBD1	TRBV5-1	TRBJ2-7	once	CASNDMDRGSYEQYF	TGCGCCAGCAACGACATGGACAGGGGATCCTACGAGCAGTACTTC
TRBD1	TRBV5-6	TRBJ2-2	many	CASSPRGTGTGDTGELFF	TGTGCCAGCAGCCCACGGGGTACGGGGACAGGGGATACCGGGGAGCTGTTTTTT
NA	TRBV6-1	TRBJ1-5	NA	CASRLNAANQPQHF	TGTGCCAGCAGGCTTAATGCAGCTAATCAGCCCCAGCATTTT
TRBD1	TRBV30	TRBJ2-7	NA	CAWNLGQGAFSEQYF	TGTGCCTGGAACCTCGGACAGGGGGCTTTTAGCGAGCAGTACTTC